This entry lists 22 T cell receptor beta chains sequenced from one sample in a study of CXCR3 chemokines and chemotherapy response in bladder cancer. Using its own MiXCR run on the PCR reads, TCRdb lists one record per CDR3 protein. The table has roughly 3,000 distinct CDR3 sequences, about 11% seen once. Sample collection occurred from a patient whose treatment included neoadjuvant chemotherapy. Receptors were obtained from a human donor with bladder cancer that responded to neoadjuvant chemotherapy.

This clonotype rates as medium-sized. This chain joins TRBV7-2 and TRBJ2-3; D unclear. V lost 7 bases to trimming and J lost 4 bases, with 21 bases between them. Germline loops: CDR1 SGHTA, CDR2 FQGNSA. This CDR3 is 16 amino acids long. CDR3 amino acids: CASIPFAVGGADTQYF. The CDR3 region has the DNA TGTGCCAGCATCCCCTTTGCGGTGGGTGGAGCAGATACGCAGTATTTT.

In regard to this clonotype: A read error likely explains this, since a far larger clone differs by one base. The rearrangement uses TRBV6-5 and TRBJ1-6, with D hard to call. The length of the CDR3 is 12 residues. In germline, CDR1 is MNHEY, CDR2 SVGAGI. CDR3 residues: CAGRDGNSPLHF. The CDR3 DNA reads as TGTGCCGGCAGAGATGGGAATTCACCCCTCCACTTT.

The chain links TRBV5-6 to TRBJ1-3, with unresolved D. V shed 2 bases and J shed 2 bases, with 2 bases lying between them. This CDR3 region has 12 residues. Germline values: CDR1 SGHDT, CDR2 YYEEEE. The CDR3 nucleotides read TGTGCCAGCAGCTTTCCTGGAAACACCATATATTTT. As protein: CASSFPGNTIYF.

By share, this clonotype counts as medium-sized (0.01 to 0.1%). CDR3 bases: TGTGCCACCAGTGATTCACAGGGACTGAGCTACACCTTC. Protein product: CATSDSQGLSYTF. This chain connects TRBV24-1 to TRBJ1-2; maybe TRBD1 (6 bases). CDR1 is KGHDR, CDR2 SFDVKD, per germline. The CDR3 loop spans 13 amino acids. V lost 2 bases to trimming and J lost 9 bases, with 12 bases between them.

Many counts were recorded for this clonotype. The V call is TRBV5-4, the J call TRBJ1-1, with 11 positions matching TRBD1. Trimming took 4 bases from V and 0 from J; bases not matched to a gene: 5. Germline assignment: CDR1 SGHNT and CDR2 YYREEE (reference sequence). The CDR3 is 16 amino acids. In nucleotides, the CDR3 is TGTGCCAGCAGCCTATGGACAGGGGGCTTGAACACTGAAGCTTTCTTT. This encodes CASSLWTGGLNTEAFF.

The table lists this clonotype with many counts. The chain links TRBV6-2 or TRBV6-3 to TRBJ2-5; 12 nucleotides align to TRBD2. V trimming: 2 bases; J trimming: 4 bases; junction bases outside the gene matches: 2. CDR1 and CDR2 (germline): MNHEY, SVGEGT. CDR3 length equals 15 residues. The CDR3 is CASSYVLAGGETQYF. CDR3 DNA: TGTGCCAGCAGTTACGTACTAGCGGGGGGAGAGACCCAGTACTTC.

As to this clonotype: A far larger clone is a single base away, which makes a read error likely. The rearrangement links TRBV7-2 to TRBJ2-5, with D maybe TRBD2 (6 bases). Germline CDR1 reads SGHTA; CDR2 reads FQGNSA. CDR3 length equals 13 residues. The CDR3 is CASGLYGGETQYF. CDR3 sequence (DNA): TGTGCCAGCGGCTTGTATGGGGGGGAGACCCAGTACTTC.

This clonotype is large. J is TRBJ2-3 and V is TRBV6-1, with D unclear. Between the trimmed V and J ends, which lost 6 bases and 3 bases, there was a span of 16 bases. From germline, CDR1 is MNHNS and CDR2 SASEGT. The CDR3 is 15 amino acids. CDR3 loop: CASRGFGLGTDTQYF. The CDR3, as DNA: TGTGCCAGCAGAGGGTTTGGGTTGGGTACAGATACGCAGTATTTT.

The J gene is TRBJ2-5, the V gene TRBV4-1, with D unresolved. Trimming cost V 0 bases and J 1 base, with 9 bases left between them. The CDR3 spans 15 residues. Looked up from germline, CDR1 is MGHRA and CDR2 is YSYEKL. For the CDR3, the DNA is TGCGCCAGCAGCCAAGATCCCAGGTCCCAAGAGACCCAGTACTTC. Protein sequence: CASSQDPRSQETQYF.

This clonotype is termed medium-sized. The chain uses TRBV19 and TRBJ1-1, with D hard to call. There are 13 residues in the CDR3. The V and J ends lost 6 bases and 1 base respectively, with 9 bases between them. Germline CDR1 is LNHDA and CDR2 is SQIVND (reference sequence). CDR3 bases: TGTGCCAGTAGCCAGACATGGAACACTGAAGCTTTCTTT. Protein product: CASSQTWNTEAFF.

This clonotype was counted at least ten times. The chain has TRBV18 and TRBJ1-4, with TRBD1 matching 9 bases. This CDR3 region has 15 residues. With 2 bases clipped from V and 7 bases from J, the junction kept 5 bases outside the gene matches. The germline gives CDR1 KGHSH, CDR2 LQKENI. Written as DNA, the CDR3 is TGTGCCAGCTCACCAGCGGGACAGGGAGGTGAAAAACTGTTTTTT. Its translation is CASSPAGQGGEKLFF.

The table lists this clonotype with a few counts. The genes are TRBV28 and TRBJ2-1; D possibly uses TRBD1 or TRBD2 (5 bases each). V was trimmed by 4 bases and J by 0 bases, leaving 7 bases between them. This CDR3 is 14 amino acids long. Germline-derived CDR1 and CDR2 are MDHEN and SYDVKM. CDR3 sequence reads: CASSWGSSYNEQFF. The CDR3 DNA follows: TGTGCCAGCAGTTGGGGGAGCTCCTACAATGAGCAGTTCTTC.

The chain is built from TRBV7-9 and TRBJ1-2, with D uncertain. CDR1 and CDR2 from the germline V gene are SEHNR and FQNEAQ (reference sequence). The CDR3 is 12 amino acids. The germline V and J ends were trimmed by 3 bases and 7 bases, with 9 bases remaining between them. The DNA of the CDR3 is TGTGCCAGCAGCTTTTCAAATTTTGGCTACACCTTC. Protein product: CASSFSNFGYTF.

This clonotype is medium-sized by share. V and J are TRBV19 and TRBJ2-2; 8 nucleotides agree with TRBD2. This CDR3 comprises 15 residues. The V and J ends lost 7 bases and 0 bases, in that order; junction bases with no gene match: 4. Germline V gene sequence: CDR1 LNHDA, CDR2 SQIVND (reference sequence). CDR3 DNA sequence: TGTGCCAGTAACCTGGGACTAGCGAACACCGGGGAGCTGTTTTTT. As protein: CASNLGLANTGELFF.

This clonotype is categorized as large (0.1 to 1%). The chain combines TRBV7-9 with TRBJ1-6, with D maybe TRBD1 (6 bases). V was cut by 1 base and J by 6 bases, with 10 bases left in between. In germline, CDR1 is SEHNR, CDR2 FQNEAQ (reference sequence). The CDR3 runs to 15 residues. The CDR3, as DNA: TGTGCCAGCAGCTTAGACGGGGGGCCTAATTCACCCCTCCACTTT. The encoded protein is CASSLDGGPNSPLHF.

This clonotype is classed as large. This chain uses TRBV10-3 with TRBJ1-2; 12 nucleotides align to TRBD1. Trimming at V came to 2 bases and at J to 7 bases, leaving 8 bases not matched to a gene. CDR3 length: 16 amino acids. Germline CDR1 ENHRY, CDR2 SYGVKD. This CDR3 is CAISELGQGASSGYTF. In DNA, the CDR3 is TGTGCCATCAGTGAGCTGGGACAGGGGGCGAGTTCTGGCTACACCTTC.

This clonotype appeared a few times. The rearrangement joins TRBV28 to TRBJ1-5, with D uncertain. The CDR3 has 17 residues. V lost 6 bases, J lost 0 bases, and 18 bases lay in between. The germline CDR1 and CDR2 sequences are MDHEN and SYDVKM. The CDR3 spells CASSRPMDSYSNQPQHF. The CDR3 region has the DNA TGTGCCAGCAGCCGCCCCATGGACTCATATAGCAATCAGCCCCAGCATTTT.

This clonotype was observed many times. The chain has TRBV27 and TRBJ2-2; D is uncertain. The germline gives CDR1 MNHEY, CDR2 SMNVEV (reference sequence). The CDR3 is 10 residues long. The CDR3 protein is CHRNTGELFF. DNA for the CDR3: TGTCACAGGAACACCGGGGAGCTGTTTTTT.

In its sample, this clonotype was seen a few times. The chain combines TRBV7-9 with TRBJ1-2, with 7 bases identical to TRBD1. In germline, CDR1 is SEHNR, CDR2 FQNEAQ (reference sequence). Germline trimming cut 6 bases from V and 8 bases from J; bases unmatched to any gene: 6. The CDR3 contains 12 residues. DNA for the CDR3: TGTGCCAGCAGGGCAGGGGGGGAGGGCTACACCTTC. Translated: CASRAGGEGYTF.

This clonotype was observed at least ten times. The chain carries TRBV27 and TRBJ2-5, with 8 bases lining up with TRBD2. The germline V gene encodes CDR1 MNHEY and CDR2 SMNVEV (reference sequence). The junction had 7 bases not matched to a gene; V was cut back by 6 bases and J by 1 base. The CDR3 loop spans 15 amino acids. The CDR3 region is CASRSGGGRQETQYF. The CDR3 nucleotides read TGTGCCAGCAGATCTGGCGGGGGGCGCCAAGAGACCCAGTACTTC.

This clonotype is categorized as large. This chain links TRBV7-2 with TRBJ2-5, with a possible D match to TRBD1 (6 bases). V was shortened by 5 bases and J by 2 bases, with 12 bases between the two germline ends. The germline V gene has CDR1 SGHTA and CDR2 FQGNSA. The CDR3 consists of 14 residues. CDR3 in amino acids: CASSTGTYQETQYF. The DNA of the CDR3 is TGTGCCAGCAGCACAGGGACCTATCAAGAGACCCAGTACTTC.

By sample share, this clonotype is large (0.1 to 1%). The chain recombines TRBV6-2 or TRBV6-3 with TRBJ1-1; tentative D call: TRBD1 (6 bases). The CDR3 contains 14 residues. The V and J ends lost 4 bases and 1 base respectively, with 10 bases between them. CDR1 MNHEY and CDR2 SVGEGT come from the germline V gene. The CDR3 DNA reads as TGTGCCAGCAGTTCGTACAGGGAGAACACTGAAGCTTTCTTT. Protein sequence: CASSSYRENTEAFF.